A selection of T cell receptor beta chains follows, all from one sample in a study of OX40 agonist ivuxolimab in advanced cancers. TCRdb's copy holds only in-frame clones and misses some; the assay was immunoSEQ multiplex PCR. The table lists 25,000 to 30,000 clones, over 75% of them singletons. The starting material was CD4+ or CD8+ T cells sorted from blood, obtained in a trial of the OX40 agonist ivuxolimab. These receptors came from an adult with an advanced solid tumor such as melanoma, head and neck, liver or kidney cancer. The CDR3 runs from the conserved cysteine through the conserved F or W. The D gene is left open where the match is weak. Clone size is not always given. Where it is, it says once, few, many or a class for expanded clones.

abundance	v_gene	j_gene	d_gene	CDR3aa	CDR3nt
.	TRBV7-9	TRBJ1-6	.	CASSRPPNSPLHF	TGTGCCAGCAGCCGACCACCTAATTCACCCCTCCACTTT
few	TRBV11-3	TRBJ2-1	TRBD2	CASSSLAGFEQFF	TGTGCCAGCAGCTCTCTAGCGGGTTTTGAGCAGTTCTTC
few	TRBV4-2	TRBJ2-7	TRBD2	CASSQHGLSTSGSYEQYF	TGTGCCAGCAGCCAGCACGGCTTGTCGACTAGCGGCTCCTACGAGCAGTACTTC
.	TRBV6-5	TRBJ2-2	TRBD1	CASSLGQGNTGELFF	TGTGCCAGCAGCCTAGGACAGGGGAACACCGGGGAGCTGTTTTTT
.	TRBV4-1	TRBJ1-2	.	CASSQVAQLGNYGYTF	TGCGCCAGCAGCCAAGTAGCTCAGCTGGGGAACTATGGCTACACCTTC
.	TRBV6-1	TRBJ2-7	TRBD2	CASRTILAEIYEQYF	TGTGCCAGCCGGACCATACTAGCGGAAATCTACGAGCAGTACTTC
few	TRBV2	TRBJ1-5	TRBD1	CASGGSTGHQPQHF	TGTGCCAGCGGCGGATCGACAGGGCATCAGCCCCAGCATTTT
.	TRBV5-6	TRBJ1-2	.	CASSPTDTSGYTF	TGTGCCAGCAGCCCGACGGATACGTCTGGCTACACCTTC
.	TRBV4-1	TRBJ2-3	.	CASSQDPDADTQYF	TGCGCCAGCAGCCAAGACCCGGATGCAGATACGCAGTATTTT
.	TRBV11-3	TRBJ2-3	TRBD2	CASSSGLAYTDTQYF	TGTGCCAGCAGCTCGGGACTAGCGTACACAGATACGCAGTATTTT
few	TRBV4-1	TRBJ2-3	.	CASSQDDWGTDTQYF	TGCGCCAGCAGCCAGGACGACTGGGGCACAGATACGCAGTATTTT
.	TRBV5-8	TRBJ2-1	.	CASSSGTVNEQFF	TGTGCCAGCAGCTCCGGGACTGTTAATGAGCAGTTCTTC
.	TRBV9	TRBJ2-3	.	CASSVGGQLGRDTQYF	TGTGCCAGCAGCGTAGGCGGCCAGTTAGGGCGGGATACGCAGTATTTT
.	TRBV30	TRBJ2-4	.	CAWSVWESANIQYF	TGTGCCTGGAGTGTTTGGGAGTCAGCGAACATTCAGTACTTC
.	TRBV5-6	TRBJ2-5	TRBD2	CASSLEWPSGDIRKTQYF	TGTGCCAGCAGCTTGGAATGGCCTAGCGGGGATATCAGAAAGACCCAGTACTTC
.	TRBV11-2	TRBJ2-7	.	CASSLRQNEQYF	TGTGCCAGCAGCTTACGACAGAACGAGCAGTACTTC
.	TRBV2	TRBJ2-1	.	CASSTAFSSYNEQFF	TGTGCCAGCAGTACCGCATTTAGCTCCTACAATGAGCAGTTCTTC
.	TRBV7-6	TRBJ2-5	TRBD2	CASSLTSGGARETQYF	TGTGCCAGCAGCTTAACTAGCGGGGGGGCCCGGGAGACCCAGTACTTC
.	TRBV9	TRBJ2-7	.	CASSPDVSYEQYF	TGTGCCAGCAGCCCTGATGTTTCTTACGAGCAGTACTTC
.	TRBV7-8	TRBJ1-5	.	CASSLSRAGDLSNQPQHF	TGTGCCAGCAGCTTAAGTCGCGCAGGGGACTTAAGCAATCAGCCCCAGCATTTT
.	TRBV29-1	TRBJ2-7	TRBD1	CSVETGGTEQYF	TGCAGCGTTGAAACAGGGGGTACCGAGCAGTACTTC
few	TRBV6-1	TRBJ1-2	.	CASDRNYGYTF	TGTGCCAGCGACAGGAACTATGGCTACACCTTC
few	TRBV9	TRBJ2-3	TRBD1	CASSVEGGDADTQYF	TGTGCCAGCAGCGTAGAAGGGGGCGACGCAGATACGCAGTATTTT
.	TRBV7-8	TRBJ2-7	.	CASSSSPVGVTPYEQYF	TGTGCCAGCAGCTCCAGCCCGGTAGGGGTTACTCCCTACGAGCAGTACTTC
once	TRBV19	TRBJ2-7	TRBD2	CASSFTGTSGSYEQYF	TGTGCCAGTAGTTTCACCGGGACTAGCGGTTCCTACGAGCAGTACTTC